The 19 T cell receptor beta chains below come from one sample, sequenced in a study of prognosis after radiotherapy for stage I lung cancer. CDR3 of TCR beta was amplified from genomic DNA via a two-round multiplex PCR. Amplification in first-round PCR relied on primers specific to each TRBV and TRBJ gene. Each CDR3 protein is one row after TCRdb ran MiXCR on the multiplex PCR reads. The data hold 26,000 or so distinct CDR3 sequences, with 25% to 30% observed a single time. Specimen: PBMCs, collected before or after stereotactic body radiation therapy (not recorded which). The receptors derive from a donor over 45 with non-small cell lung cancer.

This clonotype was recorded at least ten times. CDR3 DNA: TGTGCCAGCAGCAGTCGGACAGGGGGCTCTGGCTACACCTTC. Its protein is CASSSRTGGSGYTF. The chain links TRBV3-1 to TRBJ1-2; 11 nucleotides line up with TRBD1. Per germline, CDR1 LGHDT and CDR2 YNNKEL (reference sequence). The CDR3 totals 14 residues. V shed 5 bases, J shed 7 bases, and the junction held 6 bases outside the gene matches.

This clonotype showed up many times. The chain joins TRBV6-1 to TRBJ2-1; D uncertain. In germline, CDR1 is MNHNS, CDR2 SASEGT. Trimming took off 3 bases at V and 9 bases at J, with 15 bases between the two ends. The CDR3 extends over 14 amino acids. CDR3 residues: CASSDSGSYGEQFF. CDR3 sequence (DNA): TGTGCCAGCAGTGATTCTGGCTCTTACGGTGAGCAGTTCTTC.

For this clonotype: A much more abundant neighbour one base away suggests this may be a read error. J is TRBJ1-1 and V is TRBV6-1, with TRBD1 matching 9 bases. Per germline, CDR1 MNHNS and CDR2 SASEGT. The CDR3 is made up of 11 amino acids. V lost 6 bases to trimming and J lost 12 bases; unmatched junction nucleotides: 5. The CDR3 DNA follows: TGTGCCAGCAGGACGACAGGGGGATCTTTCTTT. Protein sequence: CASRTTGGSFF.

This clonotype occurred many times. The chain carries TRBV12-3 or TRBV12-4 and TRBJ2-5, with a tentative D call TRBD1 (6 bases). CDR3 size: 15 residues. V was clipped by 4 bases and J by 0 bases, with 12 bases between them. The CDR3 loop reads CASSSSQGYQETQYF. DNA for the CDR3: TGTGCCAGCAGTTCGAGTCAGGGGTACCAAGAGACCCAGTACTTC.

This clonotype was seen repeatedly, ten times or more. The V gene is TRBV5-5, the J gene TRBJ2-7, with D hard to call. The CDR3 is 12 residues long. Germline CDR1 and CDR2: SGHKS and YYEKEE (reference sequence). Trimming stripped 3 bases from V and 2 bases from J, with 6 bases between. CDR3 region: CASSYNPYEQYF. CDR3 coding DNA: TGTGCCAGCAGCTACAATCCCTACGAGCAGTACTTC.

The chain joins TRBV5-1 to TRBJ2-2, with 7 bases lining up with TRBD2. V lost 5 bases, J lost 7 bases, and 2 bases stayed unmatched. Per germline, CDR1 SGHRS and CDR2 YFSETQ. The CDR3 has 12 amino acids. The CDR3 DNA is TGCGCCAGCAGATGGGACTACGGGGAGCTGTTTTTT. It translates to CASRWDYGELFF.

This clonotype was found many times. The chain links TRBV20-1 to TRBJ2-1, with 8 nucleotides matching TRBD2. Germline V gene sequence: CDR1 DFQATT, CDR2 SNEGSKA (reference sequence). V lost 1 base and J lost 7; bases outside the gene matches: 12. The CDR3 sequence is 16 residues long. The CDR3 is CSARVQGSGSINEQFF. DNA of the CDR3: TGCAGTGCTAGAGTCCAGGGGAGCGGGAGTATAAATGAGCAGTTCTTC.

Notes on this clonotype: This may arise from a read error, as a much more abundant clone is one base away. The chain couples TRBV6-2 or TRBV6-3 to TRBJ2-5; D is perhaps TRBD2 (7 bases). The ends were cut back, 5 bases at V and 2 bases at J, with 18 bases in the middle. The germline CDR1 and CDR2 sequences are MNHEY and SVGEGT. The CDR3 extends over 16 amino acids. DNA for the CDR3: TGTGCCAGCAGTGAGGGTTTGCGGGGGCGGCAAGAGACCCAGTACTTC. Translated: CASSEGLRGRQETQYF.

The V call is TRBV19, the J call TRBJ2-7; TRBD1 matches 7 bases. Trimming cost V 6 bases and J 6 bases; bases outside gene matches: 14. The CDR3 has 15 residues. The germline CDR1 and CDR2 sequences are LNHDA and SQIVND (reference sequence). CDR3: CASSAGATGRGEQYF. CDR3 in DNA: TGTGCCAGTAGCGCTGGTGCGACAGGGCGCGGCGAGCAGTACTTC.

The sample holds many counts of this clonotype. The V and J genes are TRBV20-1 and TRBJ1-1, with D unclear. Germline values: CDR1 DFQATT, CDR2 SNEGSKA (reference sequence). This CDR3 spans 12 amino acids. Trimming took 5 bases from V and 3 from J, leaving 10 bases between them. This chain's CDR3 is CSAWGRDTEAFF. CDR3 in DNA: TGCAGTGCTTGGGGTAGGGACACTGAAGCTTTCTTT.

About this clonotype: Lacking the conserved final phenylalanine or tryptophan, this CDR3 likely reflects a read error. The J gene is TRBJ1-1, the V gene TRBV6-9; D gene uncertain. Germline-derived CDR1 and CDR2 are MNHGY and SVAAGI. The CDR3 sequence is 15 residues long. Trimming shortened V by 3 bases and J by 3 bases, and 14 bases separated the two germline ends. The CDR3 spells CASSYYEGPYTEAFY. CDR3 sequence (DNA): TGTGCCAGCAGTTACTACGAAGGGCCTTACACTGAAGCTTTCTAT.

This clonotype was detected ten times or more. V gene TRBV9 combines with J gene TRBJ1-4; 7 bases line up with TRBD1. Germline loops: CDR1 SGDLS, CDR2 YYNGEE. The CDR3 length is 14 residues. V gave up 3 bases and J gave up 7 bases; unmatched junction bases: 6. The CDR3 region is CASSATTGFEKLFF. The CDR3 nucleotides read TGTGCCAGCAGCGCAACGACAGGGTTTGAAAAACTGTTTTTT.

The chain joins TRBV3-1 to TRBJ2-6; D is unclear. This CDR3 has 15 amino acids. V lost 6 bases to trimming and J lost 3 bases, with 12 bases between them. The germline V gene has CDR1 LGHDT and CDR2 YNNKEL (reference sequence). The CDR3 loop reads CASSLKWDGANVLTF. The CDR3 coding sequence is TGTGCCAGCAGTCTGAAATGGGATGGGGCCAACGTCCTGACTTTC. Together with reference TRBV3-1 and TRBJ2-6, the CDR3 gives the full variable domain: DTAVSQTPKYLVTQMGNDKSIKCEQNLGHDTMYWYKQDSKKFLKIMFSYNNKELIINETVPNRFSPKSPDKAHLNLHINSLELGDSAVYFCASSLKWDGANVLTFGAGSRLTVL.

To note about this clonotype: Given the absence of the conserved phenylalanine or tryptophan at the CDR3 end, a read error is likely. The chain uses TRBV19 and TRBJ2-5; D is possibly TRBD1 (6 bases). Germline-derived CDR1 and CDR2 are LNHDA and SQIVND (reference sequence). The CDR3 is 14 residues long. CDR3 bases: TGTGTCAGTAGTACCCAGACAGGCCATGAGACCCAGTACTCC. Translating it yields CVSSTQTGHETQYS.

The CDR3: CASSVLGGGYNEQFF. The CDR3 nucleotides read TGTGCCAGCAGCGTTTTGGGCGGGGGATACAATGAGCAGTTCTTC. J is TRBJ2-1 and V is TRBV9, with TRBD2 identical over 7 bases. This CDR3 region has 15 residues. With 2 bases clipped from V and 4 bases from J, the junction kept 6 bases outside the gene matches. The germline V gene has CDR1 SGDLS and CDR2 YYNGEE.

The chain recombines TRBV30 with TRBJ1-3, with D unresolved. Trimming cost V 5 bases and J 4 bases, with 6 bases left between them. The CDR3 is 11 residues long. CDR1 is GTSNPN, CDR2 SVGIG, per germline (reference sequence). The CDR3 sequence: CAWAPGNTIYF. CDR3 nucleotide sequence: TGTGCCTGGGCACCCGGAAACACCATATATTTT.

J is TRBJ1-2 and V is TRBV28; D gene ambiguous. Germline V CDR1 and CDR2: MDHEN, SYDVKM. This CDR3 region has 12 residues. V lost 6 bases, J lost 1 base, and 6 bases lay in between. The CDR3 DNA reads TGTGCCAGCAGGCGTGTTAACTATGGCTACACCTTC. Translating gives CASRRVNYGYTF.

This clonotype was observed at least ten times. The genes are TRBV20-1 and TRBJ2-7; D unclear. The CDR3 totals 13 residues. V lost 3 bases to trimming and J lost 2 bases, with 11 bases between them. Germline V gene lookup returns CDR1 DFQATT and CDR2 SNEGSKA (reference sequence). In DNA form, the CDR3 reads TGCAGTGCTAGTGGCCTAGTCCCCTACGAGCAGTACTTC. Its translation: CSASGLVPYEQYF.

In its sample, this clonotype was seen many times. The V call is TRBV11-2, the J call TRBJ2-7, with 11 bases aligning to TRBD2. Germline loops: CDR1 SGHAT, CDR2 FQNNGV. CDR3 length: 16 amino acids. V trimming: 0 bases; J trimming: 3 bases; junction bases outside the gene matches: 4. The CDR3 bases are TGTGCCAGCAGCTTAGATTCGACTAGCGGGGTCTACGAGCAGTACTTC. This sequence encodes CASSLDSTSGVYEQYF.